These 3 T cell receptor beta chains were all obtained from the same sample, sequenced in a study of T cell responses to AZD1222 COVID-19 vaccine. TCRdb's table, derived via immunoSEQ multiplex PCR, lists solely in-frame clones and lacks some. The sample consists of approximately 100,000 clones, about 88% of them appearing once. Specimen: peripheral blood, collected on day 0 of AZD1222 vaccination. These receptors were taken from an adult in good health.

This clone was picked up one time. The chain is built from TRBV6-5 and TRBJ1-1; D possibly corresponds to TRBD1 (6 bases). Trimming took 1 base from V and 3 from J, leaving 15 bases between them. In germline, CDR1 is MNHEY, CDR2 SVGAGI. The CDR3 loop spans 16 amino acids. Written as DNA, the CDR3 is TGTGCCAGCAGTTACTATCCCGGGGGCCCGTACACTGAAGCTTTCTTT. This codes for CASSYYPGGPYTEAFF.

The rearrangement uses TRBV19 and TRBJ1-2, with no clear D. The CDR3 sequence is 16 residues long. Deletions cut 6 bases from V and 0 bases from J, with 17 bases between. CDR1 and CDR2 from the germline V gene are LNHDA and SQIVND (reference sequence). The CDR3 nucleotides are TGTGCCAGTAGCACGAGGAGAACCCACTCTAACTATGGCTACACCTTC. Translating it yields CASSTRRTHSNYGYTF.

The chain employs TRBV9 and TRBJ1-2; TRBD1 aligns across 7 bases. Germline CDR1 reads SGDLS; CDR2 reads YYNGEE. J was trimmed by 4 bases and V by 4 bases; bases with no gene match: 7. The CDR3 totals 14 residues. CDR3 nucleotide sequence: TGTGCCAGCAGCTCCTACAGGGGTACCTATGGCTACACCTTC. Residues: CASSSYRGTYGYTF.